The 9 T cell receptor beta chains below were found in one sample sequenced in a study of blood T cell repertoires in COVID-19. Some clones are missing from TCRdb's copy, which holds only in-frame ones; the method was immunoSEQ multiplex PCR. The data contain some 310,000 clones, under 90% of them singletons. Sample: PBMCs or T cells enriched from blood (not recorded which). The receptors derive from a young woman who had recovered from COVID-19.

Written as DNA, the CDR3 is TGTGCCAGCAGTTTTAAGACCACGGGCGGGGAGCTGTTTTTT. The encoded protein is CASSFKTTGGELFF. The rearrangement uses TRBV27 and TRBJ2-2; D is unclear. V was clipped by 3 bases and J by 7 bases, with 12 bases between them. Looked up from germline, CDR1 is MNHEY and CDR2 is SMNVEV (reference sequence). CDR3 length: 14 residues.

This clone came up once. CDR3 sequence (DNA): TGTGCCAGCAGCTCCGGGACAGGCGCCGGGGAGACCCAGTACTTC. This gives the protein CASSSGTGAGETQYF. The rearrangement links TRBV11-2 to TRBJ2-5, with TRBD1 matching over 8 bases. The CDR3 length is 15 residues. Germline CDR1 is SGHAT and CDR2 is FQNNGV. V lost 4 bases to trimming and J lost 5 bases; unmatched junction nucleotides: 9.

The rearrangement links TRBV7-6 to TRBJ2-7; D may be TRBD2 (6 bases). This CDR3 spans 14 amino acids. V gave up 1 base and J gave up 3 bases, with 10 bases separating them. Germline V gene lookup returns CDR1 SGHVS and CDR2 FNYEAQ. CDR3 sequence: CASSLESEGYEQYF. DNA of the CDR3: TGTGCCAGCAGCTTAGAGTCGGAGGGCTACGAGCAGTACTTC.

This rearrangement joins TRBV30 to TRBJ1-4; no reliable D call. Germline V gives CDR1 GTSNPN, CDR2 SVGIG (reference sequence). The CDR3 consists of 14 residues. V was trimmed by 0 bases and J by 7 bases, leaving 12 bases between them. The CDR3 loop is CAWSVKGVSEKLFF. As DNA, the CDR3 is TGTGCCTGGAGTGTGAAAGGAGTTTCTGAAAAACTGTTTTTT.

This clone came up a few times. V is TRBV5-5 and J is TRBJ1-4; D perhaps matches TRBD1 (5 bases). CDR1 and CDR2 (germline): SGHKS, YYEKEE (reference sequence). CDR3 size: 15 residues. Trimming shortened V by 0 bases and J by 7 bases, and 13 bases separated the two germline ends. The CDR3 loop reads CASSLVGGLGEKLFF. In nucleotides, the CDR3 is TGTGCCAGCAGCTTGGTGGGGGGACTGGGTGAAAAACTGTTTTTT.

The chain employs TRBV5-1 and TRBJ2-3; 12 bases are shared with TRBD2. Germline CDR1 and CDR2: SGHRS and YFSETQ. With 4 bases clipped from V and 11 bases from J, the junction kept 14 bases outside the gene matches. The CDR3 length is 16 residues. The CDR3 sequence is CASSLSVGLAGAGQYF. CDR3 in DNA: TGCGCCAGCAGCCTAAGTGTGGGACTAGCGGGCGCGGGGCAGTATTTT.

This clone has a single count. The chain carries TRBV30 and TRBJ1-4, with 12 bases lining up with TRBD1. The CDR3 covers 13 residues. With 4 bases clipped from V and 8 bases from J, the junction kept 2 bases outside the gene matches. Germline CDR1 and CDR2: GTSNPN and SVGIG (reference sequence). CDR3 DNA: TGTGCCTGGAAGGGGACAGGGGGCGAAAAACTGTTTTTT. Translating it yields CAWKGTGGEKLFF.

The rearrangement joins TRBV6-2 or TRBV6-3 to TRBJ2-3; 8 nucleotides align to TRBD1. V lost 6 bases and J lost 4; bases outside the gene matches: 9. The germline V gene encodes CDR1 MNHEY and CDR2 SVGEGT. This CDR3 is 15 amino acids long. CDR3: CASSDGQGVSDTQYF. The CDR3 DNA reads as TGTGCCAGCAGCGATGGACAGGGAGTATCAGATACGCAGTATTTT.

The chain is built from TRBV28 and TRBJ1-2; 7 positions match TRBD1. The CDR3 sequence is 14 residues long. J lost 8 bases, V lost 6 bases, and 12 bases had no gene match. The germline V gene has CDR1 MDHEN and CDR2 SYDVKM. The DNA of the CDR3 is TGTGCCAGCAGCACCGGGACAGCCTCAGGAGGCTACACCTTC. Translation: CASSTGTASGGYTF.